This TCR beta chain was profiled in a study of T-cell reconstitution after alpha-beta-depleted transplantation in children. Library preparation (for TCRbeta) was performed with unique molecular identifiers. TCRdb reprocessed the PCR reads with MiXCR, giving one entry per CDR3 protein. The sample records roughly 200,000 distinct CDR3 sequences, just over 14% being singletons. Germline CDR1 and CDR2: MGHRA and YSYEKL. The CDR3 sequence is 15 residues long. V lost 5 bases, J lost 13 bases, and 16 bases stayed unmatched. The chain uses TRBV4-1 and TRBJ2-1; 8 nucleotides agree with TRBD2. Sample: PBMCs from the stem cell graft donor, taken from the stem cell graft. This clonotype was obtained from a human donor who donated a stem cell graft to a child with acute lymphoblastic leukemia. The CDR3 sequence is CASSTREGDIGVQFF. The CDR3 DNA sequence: TGCGCCAGCAGCACCCGGGAGGGGGATATCGGTGTTCAGTTCTTC.